The 20 T cell receptor beta chains below come from one sample, sequenced in a study of early T cells in non-severe SARS-CoV-2 infection. TCRdb itself ran the 5' RACE reads through MiXCR, one entry per CDR3 protein. The sample lists about 100,000 distinct CDR3 sequences, 12% occurring once. The specimen sequenced was whole blood. These receptor sequences come from an adult who was a healthcare worker with PCR-confirmed SARS-CoV-2 infection or an uninfected control (not recorded which).

This clonotype showed up just a few times. CDR3 sequence reads: CASSLRLAGGGTAGELFF. The CDR3 DNA reads as TGTGCCAGCAGCTTACGGCTAGCGGGAGGGGGCACGGCCGGGGAGCTGTTTTTT. The chain carries TRBV11-2 and TRBJ2-2; 12 nucleotides line up with TRBD2. V dropped 2 bases and J dropped 6; count of bases not matched to a gene: 10. This CDR3 spans 18 amino acids. Germline assignment: CDR1 SGHAT and CDR2 FQNNGV.

The chain couples TRBV20-1 to TRBJ2-7; D possibly corresponds to TRBD2 (7 bases). There are 11 residues in the CDR3. Germline V lookup: CDR1 DFQATT, CDR2 SNEGSKA (reference sequence). The CDR3 sequence: CSARAGGPTVV. The CDR3 nucleotides read TGCAGTGCTAGAGCCGGGGGGCCCACTGTTGTC.

This clonotype was recorded many times. The chain couples TRBV20-1 to TRBJ2-1; 10 nucleotides agree with TRBD2. The CDR3 has 15 residues. Germline V gives CDR1 DFQATT, CDR2 SNEGSKA (reference sequence). With 5 bases clipped from V and 3 bases from J, the junction kept 7 bases outside the gene matches. The CDR3 is CSAATTSGLYNEQFF. CDR3 bases: TGCAGTGCTGCTACGACTAGCGGGCTCTACAATGAGCAGTTCTTC.

This clonotype showed up just a few times. The V gene is TRBV29-1, the J gene TRBJ2-6; D uncertain. From germline, CDR1 is SQVTM and CDR2 ANQGSEA. The germline V and J ends were trimmed by 6 bases and 0 bases, with 6 bases remaining between them. This CDR3 comprises 13 residues. The CDR3: CSVTSSGANVLTF. The CDR3, as DNA: TGCAGCGTCACCAGCTCTGGGGCCAACGTCCTGACTTTC.

V gene TRBV3-1 combines with J gene TRBJ1-5; D is unresolved. Trimming removed 6 bases at V and 4 bases at J, with 10 bases between. The CDR3 has 13 residues. Germline assignment: CDR1 LGHDT and CDR2 YNNKEL (reference sequence). CDR3 in amino acids: CASSPTLNQPQHF. CDR3 nucleotides: TGTGCCAGCAGTCCAACACTTAATCAGCCCCAGCATTTT.

The J gene is TRBJ1-2, the V gene TRBV29-1, with TRBD1 matching 7 bases. This CDR3 comprises 15 residues. J lost 7 bases, V lost 0 bases, and 11 bases had no gene match. Germline CDR1 reads SQVTM; CDR2 reads ANQGSEA. CDR3 DNA: TGCAGCGTTGAAGACCCGACAGGGCCCTTGGCTGGCTACACCTTC. This translates into CSVEDPTGPLAGYTF.

The sample holds many counts of this clonotype. The genes are TRBV6-6 and TRBJ1-2, with a tentative D call TRBD1 (5 bases). CDR3 size: 12 residues. V lost 4 bases and J 4 bases, leaving 7 bases between the germline ends. CDR1 is MNHNY and CDR2 is SVGAGI in the germline V gene (reference sequence). The CDR3 nucleotides read TGTGCCAGCAGTTCAGGGAGCTATGGCTACACCTTC. This encodes CASSSGSYGYTF.

The rearrangement joins TRBV7-3 to TRBJ2-1, with 10 bases lining up with TRBD1. The CDR3 is made up of 17 amino acids. V trimming: 4 bases; J trimming: 9 bases; junction bases outside the gene matches: 15. Germline CDR1 SGHTA, CDR2 FQGTGA. The CDR3 is CASSSNGQGEVAGEQFF. In DNA, the CDR3 is TGTGCCAGCAGCTCGAACGGACAGGGGGAAGTGGCGGGTGAGCAGTTCTTC.

This clonotype was seen many times. The chain has TRBV5-4 and TRBJ1-2, with 8 bases lining up with TRBD1. Germline-derived CDR1 and CDR2 are SGHNT and YYREEE (reference sequence). Germline trimming cut 1 base from V and 8 bases from J; bases unmatched to any gene: 4. The CDR3 runs 13 residues. CDR3 bases: TGTGCCAGCAGCTTGTTAGGACAGGGAGGCTACACCTTC. Its protein product is CASSLLGQGGYTF.

The V gene is TRBV29-1, the J gene TRBJ2-1; 8 bases are shared with TRBD1. The CDR3 is 14 residues long. Germline lookup yields CDR1 SQVTM and CDR2 ANQGSEA. V lost 6 bases to trimming and J lost 1 base; unmatched junction nucleotides: 5. The CDR3 protein is CSVTGTGSYNEQFF. The CDR3 DNA is TGCAGCGTCACCGGGACAGGATCCTACAATGAGCAGTTCTTC.

In the case of this clonotype: Just one base apart from a much larger clone, this may be a read error. This rearrangement joins TRBV10-1 to TRBJ2-1, with 13 bases that match TRBD2. The germline CDR1 and CDR2 sequences are WNHNN and SYGVQD (reference sequence). The CDR3 loop spans 16 amino acids. The junction had 9 bases not matched to a gene; V was cut back by 8 bases and J by 5 bases. The chain's CDR3 is CASASGLAGSNNEQFF. DNA of the CDR3: TGCGCCAGCGCCTCGGGACTAGCGGGATCCAACAATGAGCAGTTCTTC.

This clonotype has only a few counts. The chain has TRBV7-9 and TRBJ2-1, with 11 nucleotides matching TRBD1. The trim removed 4 bases at V and 2 bases at J, leaving 1 base unmatched. CDR1 is SEHNR, CDR2 FQNEAQ, per germline (reference sequence). The CDR3 has 15 amino acids. The CDR3 region is CASSSGQGAYNEQFF. In DNA, the CDR3 is TGTGCCAGCAGCTCGGGACAGGGGGCCTACAATGAGCAGTTCTTC.

This clonotype was counted only a few times. This chain uses TRBV11-2 with TRBJ2-2; D is uncertain. There are 13 residues in the CDR3. Trimming stripped 1 base from V and 4 bases from J, with 4 bases between. Germline V gene data show CDR1 as SGHAT and CDR2 as FQNNGV. The chain's CDR3 is CASSLAITGELFF. In nucleotides, the CDR3 is TGTGCCAGCAGCTTAGCGATCACCGGGGAGCTGTTTTTT.

This clonotype was detected a few times. The gene calls are TRBV20-1 and TRBJ2-7; TRBD1 is a possible D gene (6 bases). This CDR3 is 17 amino acids long. Germline V gene sequence: CDR1 DFQATT, CDR2 SNEGSKA (reference sequence). The V end was cut by 1 base, the J end by 3 bases, with 22 bases between. The CDR3 region is CSARANPNRALYYEQYF. The DNA of the CDR3 is TGCAGTGCTAGAGCCAACCCCAACAGGGCCCTTTACTACGAGCAGTACTTC.

In this sample, this clonotype turned up a few times. V gene TRBV20-1 combines with J gene TRBJ2-3; D is uncertain. V lost 1 base, J lost 5 bases, and 7 bases lay in between. Looked up from germline, CDR1 is DFQATT and CDR2 is SNEGSKA (reference sequence). The CDR3 has 12 amino acids. CDR3 sequence: CSARGFQDTQYF. CDR3 bases: TGCAGTGCTAGAGGATTCCAAGATACGCAGTATTTT.

The chain employs TRBV6-5 and TRBJ2-2, with D possibly TRBD1 on 7 matching bases. V shed 6 bases and J shed 5 bases, with 19 bases lying between them. The CDR3 runs to 16 residues. The V gene's germline CDR1 is MNHEY and CDR2 SVGAGI. This CDR3 reads CASRQYRQGGTGELFF. The CDR3, as DNA: TGTGCCAGCAGGCAGTACCGACAGGGAGGTACCGGGGAGCTGTTTTTT.

The J gene is TRBJ1-2, the V gene TRBV20-1, with a possible D match to TRBD1 (5 bases). Per germline, CDR1 DFQATT and CDR2 SNEGSKA (reference sequence). The CDR3 contains 16 residues. The ends were cut back, 1 base at V and 2 bases at J, with 17 bases in the middle. The DNA of the CDR3 is TGCAGTGCTAGAGGACCGTCGGCAGGGCTGAACTATGGCTACACCTTC. Translated, it gives CSARGPSAGLNYGYTF.

The chain combines TRBV29-1 with TRBJ2-3; no clear D gene. V was pared by 4 bases and J by 6 bases, with 5 bases between. Germline V gene data show CDR1 as SQVTM and CDR2 as ANQGSEA. The CDR3 consists of 10 residues. CDR3 sequence: CSVGVDTQYF. The CDR3 DNA follows: TGCAGCGTTGGGGTGGATACGCAGTATTTT.

This clonotype was recorded a few times. V usage is TRBV13 and J usage is TRBJ2-7; 9 bases are a match to TRBD2. Trimming at V came to 5 bases and at J to 3 bases, leaving 14 bases not matched to a gene. The CDR3 totals 17 residues. Germline V gene sequence: CDR1 PRHDT, CDR2 FYEKMQ (reference sequence). CDR3 residues: CASSTSTSGWPGYEQYF. Written as DNA, the CDR3 is TGTGCCAGCAGCACCTCAACTAGCGGGTGGCCCGGCTACGAGCAGTACTTC.

This chain links TRBV10-3 with TRBJ2-1; 11 bases map to TRBD2. Germline V gene lookup returns CDR1 ENHRY and CDR2 SYGVKD. The V and J ends lost 4 bases and 8 bases, in that order; junction bases with no gene match: 16. This CDR3 has 18 amino acids. This chain's CDR3 is CAISVTSGTPNLIDEQFF. The CDR3 region has the DNA TGTGCCATCAGTGTGACTAGCGGGACTCCCAATTTGATCGATGAGCAGTTCTTC.